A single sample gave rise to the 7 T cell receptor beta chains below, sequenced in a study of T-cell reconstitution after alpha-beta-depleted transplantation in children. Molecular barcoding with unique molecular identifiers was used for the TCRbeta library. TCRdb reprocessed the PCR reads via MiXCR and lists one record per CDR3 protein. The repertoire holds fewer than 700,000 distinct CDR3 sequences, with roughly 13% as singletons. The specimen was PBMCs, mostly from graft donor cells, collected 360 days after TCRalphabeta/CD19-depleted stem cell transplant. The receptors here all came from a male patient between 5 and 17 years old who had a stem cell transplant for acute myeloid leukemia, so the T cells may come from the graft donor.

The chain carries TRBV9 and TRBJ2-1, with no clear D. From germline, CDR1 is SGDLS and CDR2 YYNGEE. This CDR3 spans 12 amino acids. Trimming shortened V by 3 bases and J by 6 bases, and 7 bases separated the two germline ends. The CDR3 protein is CASSGQANEQFF. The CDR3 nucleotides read TGTGCCAGCAGCGGCCAGGCCAATGAGCAGTTCTTC.

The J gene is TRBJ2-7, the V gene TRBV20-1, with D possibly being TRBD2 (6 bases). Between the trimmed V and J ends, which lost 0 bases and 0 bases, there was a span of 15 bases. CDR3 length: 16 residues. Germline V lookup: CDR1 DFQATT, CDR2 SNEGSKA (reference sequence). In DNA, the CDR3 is TGCAGTGCTAGAGACTACCGCGGGGAACCCTCCTACGAGCAGTACTTC. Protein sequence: CSARDYRGEPSYEQYF.

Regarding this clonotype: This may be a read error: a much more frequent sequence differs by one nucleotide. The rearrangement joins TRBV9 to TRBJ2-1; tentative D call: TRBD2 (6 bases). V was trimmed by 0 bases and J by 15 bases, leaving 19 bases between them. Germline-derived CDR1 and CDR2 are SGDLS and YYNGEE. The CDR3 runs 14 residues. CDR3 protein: CASSVGDSLTGGFF. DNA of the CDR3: TGTGCCAGCAGCGTAGGGGACTCACTAACCGGTGGGTTCTTC.

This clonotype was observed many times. CDR3 sequence: CSVGRDRGLYEQYF. The CDR3 DNA follows: TGCAGCGTTGGTCGGGACAGGGGACTCTACGAGCAGTACTTC. The chain joins TRBV29-1 to TRBJ2-7; 10 bases line up with TRBD1. The CDR3 spans 14 residues. Trimming removed 4 bases from V and 3 bases from J; junction bases left unmatched: 6. In germline, CDR1 is SQVTM, CDR2 ANQGSEA.

DNA of the CDR3: TGTGCCACCAGCAGAGACGGAGACTACGAGCAGTACTTC. Protein: CATSRDGDYEQYF. The chain carries TRBV15 and TRBJ2-7; D unresolved. V gave up 0 bases and J gave up 3 bases, with 6 bases separating them. Germline V gene lookup returns CDR1 LNHNV and CDR2 YYDKDF (reference sequence). This CDR3 comprises 13 residues.

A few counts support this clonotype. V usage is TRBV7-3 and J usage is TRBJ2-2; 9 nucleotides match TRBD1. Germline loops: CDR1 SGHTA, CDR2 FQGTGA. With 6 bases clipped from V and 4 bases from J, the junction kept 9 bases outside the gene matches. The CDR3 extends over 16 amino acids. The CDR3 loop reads CASSPRPGQGTGELFF. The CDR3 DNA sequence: TGTGCCAGCAGTCCCCGACCGGGACAGGGCACCGGGGAGCTGTTTTTT.

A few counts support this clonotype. CDR3 amino acids: CASRAPGNTGELFF. The DNA of the CDR3 is TGTGCCAGCAGAGCGCCCGGAAACACCGGGGAGCTGTTTTTT. V usage is TRBV7-2 and J usage is TRBJ2-2; no reliable D call. The germline V and J ends were trimmed by 6 bases and 2 bases, with 10 bases remaining between them. Germline loops: CDR1 SGHTA, CDR2 FQGNSA. The CDR3 has 14 residues. Using reference TRBV7-2 and TRBJ2-2 for the parts outside the CDR3, the full variable domain is GAGVSQSPSNKVTEKGKDVELRCDPISGHTALYWYRQSLGQGLEFLIYFQGNSAPDKSGLPSDRFSAERTGGSVSTLTIQRTQQEDSAVYLCASRAPGNTGELFFGEGSRLTVL.